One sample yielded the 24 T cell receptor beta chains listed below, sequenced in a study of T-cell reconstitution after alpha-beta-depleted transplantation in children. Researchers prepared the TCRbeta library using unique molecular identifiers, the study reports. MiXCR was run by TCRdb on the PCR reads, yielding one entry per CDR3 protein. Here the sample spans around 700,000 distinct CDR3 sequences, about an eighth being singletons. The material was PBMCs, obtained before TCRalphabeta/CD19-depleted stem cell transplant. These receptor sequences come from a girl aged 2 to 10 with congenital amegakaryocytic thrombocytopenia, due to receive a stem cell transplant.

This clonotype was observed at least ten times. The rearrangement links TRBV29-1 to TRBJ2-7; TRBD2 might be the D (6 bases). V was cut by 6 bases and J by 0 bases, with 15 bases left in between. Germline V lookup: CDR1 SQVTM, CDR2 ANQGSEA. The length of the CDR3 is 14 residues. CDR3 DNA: TGCAGCGTCCTCCGCGGGATAACCTCCTACGAGCAGTACTTC. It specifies CSVLRGITSYEQYF.

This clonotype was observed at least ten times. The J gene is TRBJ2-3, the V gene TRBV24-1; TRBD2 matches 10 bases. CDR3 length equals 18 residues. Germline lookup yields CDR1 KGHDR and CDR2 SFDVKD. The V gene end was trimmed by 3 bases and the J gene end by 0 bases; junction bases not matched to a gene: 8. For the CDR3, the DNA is TGTGCCACCAGTGATCTCCGGACTAGCGGACATAGCACAGATACGCAGTATTTT. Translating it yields CATSDLRTSGHSTDTQYF.

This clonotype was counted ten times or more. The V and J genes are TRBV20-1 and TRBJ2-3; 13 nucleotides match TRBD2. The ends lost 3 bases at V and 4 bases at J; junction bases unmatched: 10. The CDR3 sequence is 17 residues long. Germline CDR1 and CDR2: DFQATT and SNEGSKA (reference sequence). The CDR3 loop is CSARFTSGRAVPDTQYF. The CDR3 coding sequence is TGCAGTGCTAGGTTCACTAGCGGGAGGGCCGTCCCAGATACGCAGTATTTT.

The CDR3 bases are TGTGCCAGCAGTGAAACTGCAGGGGATTCACCCCTCCACTTT. This gives the protein CASSETAGDSPLHF. The chain is built from TRBV6-1 and TRBJ1-6; a weak D match, TRBD1 (6 bases). V gave up 2 bases and J gave up 8 bases, with 10 bases separating them. Germline CDR1 is MNHNS and CDR2 is SASEGT. The CDR3 is 14 amino acids.

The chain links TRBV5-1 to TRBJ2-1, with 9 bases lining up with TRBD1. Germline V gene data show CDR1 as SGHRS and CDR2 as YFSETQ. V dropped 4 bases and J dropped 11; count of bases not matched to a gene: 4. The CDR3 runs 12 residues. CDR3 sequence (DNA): TGCGCCAGCAGCCGACAGGGGGTTCAGCAGTTCTTC. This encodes CASSRQGVQQFF.

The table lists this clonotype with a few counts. The CDR3 sequence: CASLHPPAYSPRMGNEKLFF. The CDR3 DNA reads TGTGCCAGCCTCCATCCCCCTGCGTATAGTCCTAGGATGGGGAATGAAAAACTGTTTTTT. This chain joins TRBV6-2 or TRBV6-3 and TRBJ1-4; D gene unclear. V lost 8 bases and J lost 5, with 33 bases in between. Germline V lookup: CDR1 MNHEY, CDR2 SVGEGT. This CDR3 region has 20 residues.

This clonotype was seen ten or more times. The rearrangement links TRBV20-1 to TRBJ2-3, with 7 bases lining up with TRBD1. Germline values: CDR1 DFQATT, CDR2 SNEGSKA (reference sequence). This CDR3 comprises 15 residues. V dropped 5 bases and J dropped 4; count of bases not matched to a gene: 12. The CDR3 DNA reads TGCAGTGCTTCTCTAACCGGGACAGCCCCAGATACGCAGTATTTT. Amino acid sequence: CSASLTGTAPDTQYF.

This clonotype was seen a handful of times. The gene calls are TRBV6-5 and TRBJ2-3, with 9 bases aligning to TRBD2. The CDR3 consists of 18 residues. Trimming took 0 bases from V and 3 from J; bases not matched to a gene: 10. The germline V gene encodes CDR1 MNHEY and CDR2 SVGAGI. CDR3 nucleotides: TGTGCCAGCAGTTACTCGAACATCCGACTAGCGGAGACAGATACGCAGTATTTT. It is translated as CASSYSNIRLAETDTQYF.

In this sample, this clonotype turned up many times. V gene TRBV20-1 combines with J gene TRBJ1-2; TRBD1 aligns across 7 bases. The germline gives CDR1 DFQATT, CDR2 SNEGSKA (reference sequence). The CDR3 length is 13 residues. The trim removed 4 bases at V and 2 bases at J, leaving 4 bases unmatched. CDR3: CSATTGPNYGYTF. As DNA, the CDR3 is TGCAGTGCTACGACAGGGCCGAACTATGGCTACACCTTC.

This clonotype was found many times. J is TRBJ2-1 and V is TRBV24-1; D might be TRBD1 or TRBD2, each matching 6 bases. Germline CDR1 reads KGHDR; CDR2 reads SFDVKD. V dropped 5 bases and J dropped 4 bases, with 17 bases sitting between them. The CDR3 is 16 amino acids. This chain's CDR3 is CATSGRSGGPYNEQFF. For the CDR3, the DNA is TGTGCCACCAGTGGACGATCTGGGGGGCCATACAATGAGCAGTTCTTC.

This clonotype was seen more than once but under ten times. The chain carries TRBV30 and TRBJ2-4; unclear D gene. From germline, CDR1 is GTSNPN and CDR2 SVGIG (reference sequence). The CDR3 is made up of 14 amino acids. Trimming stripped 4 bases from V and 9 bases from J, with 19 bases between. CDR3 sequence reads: CAWNAGSVITIQYF. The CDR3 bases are TGTGCCTGGAATGCAGGTTCTGTTATTACCATTCAGTACTTC.

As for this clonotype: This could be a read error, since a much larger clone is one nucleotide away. CDR3 nucleotides: TGCAGTGCTATGGGGCACGGACGGTCGAACACCGGGGAGCTGTTTTTT. Translating it yields CSAMGHGRSNTGELFF. The chain couples TRBV20-1 to TRBJ2-2, with D possibly matching TRBD1 (5 bases). The CDR3 covers 16 residues. CDR1 is DFQATT, CDR2 SNEGSKA, per germline (reference sequence). Trimming took 4 bases from V and 0 from J, leaving 15 bases between them.

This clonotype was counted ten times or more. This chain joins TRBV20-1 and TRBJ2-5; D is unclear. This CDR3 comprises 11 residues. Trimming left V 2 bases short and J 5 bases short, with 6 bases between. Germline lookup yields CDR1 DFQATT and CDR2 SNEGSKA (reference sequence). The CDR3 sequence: CSARWVETQYF. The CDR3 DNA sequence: TGCAGTGCTAGATGGGTGGAGACCCAGTACTTC.

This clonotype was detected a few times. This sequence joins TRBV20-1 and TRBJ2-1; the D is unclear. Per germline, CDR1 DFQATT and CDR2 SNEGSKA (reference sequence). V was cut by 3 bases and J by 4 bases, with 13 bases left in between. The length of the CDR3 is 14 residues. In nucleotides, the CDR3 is TGCAGTGCTAGGGACCCCTCGAGGTACAATGAGCAGTTCTTC. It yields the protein CSARDPSRYNEQFF.

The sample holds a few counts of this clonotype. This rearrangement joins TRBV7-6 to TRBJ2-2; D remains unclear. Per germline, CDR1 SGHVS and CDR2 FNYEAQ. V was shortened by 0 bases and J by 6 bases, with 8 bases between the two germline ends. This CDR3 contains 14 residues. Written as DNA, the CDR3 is TGTGCCAGCAGCTTAGCGCCGGAGCCCGGGGAGCTGTTTTTT. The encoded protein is CASSLAPEPGELFF.

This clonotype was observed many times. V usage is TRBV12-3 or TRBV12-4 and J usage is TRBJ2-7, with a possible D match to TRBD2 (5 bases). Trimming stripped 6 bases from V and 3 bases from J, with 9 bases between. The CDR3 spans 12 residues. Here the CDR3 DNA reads TGTGCCAGCAGGGACTCGCTCTACGAGCAGTACTTC. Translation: CASRDSLYEQYF.

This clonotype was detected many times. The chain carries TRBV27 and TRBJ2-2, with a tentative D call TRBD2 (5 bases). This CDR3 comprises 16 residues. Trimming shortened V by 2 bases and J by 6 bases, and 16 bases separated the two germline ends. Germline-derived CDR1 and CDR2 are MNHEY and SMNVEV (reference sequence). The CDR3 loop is CASSLGLAKGPGELFF. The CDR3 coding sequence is TGTGCCAGCAGTTTAGGGCTAGCAAAGGGCCCCGGGGAGCTGTTTTTT.

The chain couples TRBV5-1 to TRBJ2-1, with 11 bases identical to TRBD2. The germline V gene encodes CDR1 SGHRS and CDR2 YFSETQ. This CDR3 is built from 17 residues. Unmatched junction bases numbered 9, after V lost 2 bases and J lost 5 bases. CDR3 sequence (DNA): TGCGCCAGCAGCTTAAGACTAGCGGGATCCATAAACAATGAGCAGTTCTTC. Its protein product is CASSLRLAGSINNEQFF.

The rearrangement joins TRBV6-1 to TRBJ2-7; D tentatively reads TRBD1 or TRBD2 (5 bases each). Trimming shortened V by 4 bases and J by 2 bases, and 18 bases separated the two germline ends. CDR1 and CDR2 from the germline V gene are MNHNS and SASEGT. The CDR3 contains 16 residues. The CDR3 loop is CASSAANVRGTYEQYF. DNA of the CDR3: TGTGCCAGCAGTGCTGCGAATGTACGGGGCACCTACGAGCAGTACTTC.

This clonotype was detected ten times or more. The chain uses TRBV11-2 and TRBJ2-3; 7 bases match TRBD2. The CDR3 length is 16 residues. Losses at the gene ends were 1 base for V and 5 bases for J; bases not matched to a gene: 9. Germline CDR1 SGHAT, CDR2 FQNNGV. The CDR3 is CASSLGGGSVVDTQYF. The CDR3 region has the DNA TGTGCCAGCAGCTTAGGGGGCGGGAGCGTGGTAGATACGCAGTATTTT.

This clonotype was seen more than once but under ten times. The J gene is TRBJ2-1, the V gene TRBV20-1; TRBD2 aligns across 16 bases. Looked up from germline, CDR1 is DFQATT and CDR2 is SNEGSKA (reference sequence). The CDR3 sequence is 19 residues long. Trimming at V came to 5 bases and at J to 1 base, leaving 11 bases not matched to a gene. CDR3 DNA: TGCAGTGCTCGACGACCGGGACTAGCGGGAGGGCGTTCCTACAATGAGCAGTTCTTC. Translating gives CSARRPGLAGGRSYNEQFF.

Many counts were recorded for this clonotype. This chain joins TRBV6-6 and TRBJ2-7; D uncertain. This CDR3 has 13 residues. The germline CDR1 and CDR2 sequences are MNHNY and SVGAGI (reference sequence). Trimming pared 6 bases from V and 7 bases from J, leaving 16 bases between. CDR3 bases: TGTGCCAGCAGCCGCAGCGCGCTGGGAGAGCAGTACTTC. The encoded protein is CASSRSALGEQYF.

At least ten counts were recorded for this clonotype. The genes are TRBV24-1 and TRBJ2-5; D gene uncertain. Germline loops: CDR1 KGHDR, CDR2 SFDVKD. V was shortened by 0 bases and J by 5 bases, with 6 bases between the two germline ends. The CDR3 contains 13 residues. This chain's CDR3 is CATSDLYGETQYF. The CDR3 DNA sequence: TGTGCCACCAGTGATTTGTACGGGGAGACCCAGTACTTC.

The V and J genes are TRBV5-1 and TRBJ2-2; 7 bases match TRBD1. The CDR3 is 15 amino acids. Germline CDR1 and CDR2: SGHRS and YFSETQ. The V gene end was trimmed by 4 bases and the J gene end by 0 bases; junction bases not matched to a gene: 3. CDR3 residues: CASSRDSSNTGELFF. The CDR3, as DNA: TGCGCCAGCAGCCGGGACAGCTCGAACACCGGGGAGCTGTTTTTT.